Given below is one T cell receptor beta chain in context. No DNA is given; TCRdb re-called the 5' RACE reads and lists each CDR3 protein once. This repertoire comprises 400,000 to 550,000 distinct CDR3 sequences; its ten largest clones make up 7.3%. This sample stems from a study of T cells expressing NK-cell markers. Germline-derived CDR1 and CDR2 are ENHRY and SYGVKD. The CDR3 spans 14 residues. This chain connects TRBV10-3 to TRBJ2-1; with no DNA, the TCRdb D assignment of TRBD2 cannot be verified. The sequence derives from a woman between 18 and 70 years old in good health. Sample: blood T cells: a sorted CD56 or NKG2C T cell subset, CD4+ or CD8+ T cells, or bulk PBMC T cells (not recorded which). This CDR3 is CAISETSEGNEQFF.